Following are 10 T cell receptor beta chains from one sample sequenced in a study of cytomegalovirus exposure and HLA in healthy donors. 13 Jbeta primers and 60 Vbeta primers were used for the PCR. Method: immunoSEQ multiplex PCR; TCRdb's copy keeps in-frame clones and lacks some. The sample has about 210,000 clones, roughly 78% seen once; the top ten hold approximately 0.49%. What was sequenced was PBMCs. The source of these receptors is a boy between 10 and 17 years old in good health and CMV-seronegative.

This clone was observed a handful of times. The J gene is TRBJ2-2, the V gene TRBV7-8; D gene unclear. The CDR3 runs 14 residues. V was trimmed by 3 bases and J by 1 base, leaving 6 bases between them. CDR1 and CDR2 (germline): SGHVS, FQNEAQ. The chain's CDR3 is CASSFRVNTGELFF. Written as DNA, the CDR3 is TGTGCCAGCAGCTTTCGAGTGAACACCGGGGAGCTGTTTTTT. Complete variable domain (other parts from reference TRBV7-8 and TRBJ2-2): GAGVSQSPRYKVAKRGQDVALRCDPISGHVSLFWYQQALGQGPEFLTYFQNEAQLDKSGLPSDRFFAERPEGSVSTLKIQRTQQEDSAVYLCASSFRVNTGELFFGEGSRLTVL.

This sequence joins TRBV11-2 and TRBJ2-1; D remains unclear. V dropped 3 bases and J dropped 0 bases, with 9 bases sitting between them. The CDR3 sequence is 15 residues long. Germline CDR1 reads SGHAT; CDR2 reads FQNNGV. The CDR3 region has the DNA TGTGCCAGCAGCTTCCAGGTCCTCTCCTACAATGAGCAGTTCTTC. As protein: CASSFQVLSYNEQFF. The complete variable domain, with remaining parts taken from reference TRBV11-2 and TRBJ2-1, reads EAGVAQSPRYKIIEKRQSVAFWCNPISGHATLYWYQQILGQGPKLLIQFQNNGVVDDSQLPKDRFSAERLKGVDSTLKIQPAKLEDSAVYLCASSFQVLSYNEQFFGPGTRLTVL.

V is TRBV5-1 and J is TRBJ2-7; perhaps TRBD1 as D (5 bases). The CDR3 sequence is 14 residues long. Germline lookup yields CDR1 SGHRS and CDR2 YFSETQ. With 4 bases removed from V and 3 bases from J, the gap between germline ends came to 14 bases. CDR3 in DNA: TGCGCCAGCAGCCCGAGTGGACAACGCTACGAGCAGTACTTC. Its translation is CASSPSGQRYEQYF.

CDR3 sequence (DNA): TGCGCCAGCAGCTCAACTAGCGGGAGACTTTCTGGGGCCAACGTCCTGACTTTC. Encoded protein: CASSSTSGRLSGANVLTF. The genes are TRBV5-1 and TRBJ2-6; 11 positions match TRBD2. This CDR3 comprises 18 residues. CDR1 and CDR2 (germline): SGHRS, YFSETQ. The V and J ends lost 3 bases and 1 base, in that order; junction bases with no gene match: 6.

This rearrangement joins TRBV5-1 to TRBJ1-1; tentative D call: TRBD1 (5 bases). Germline-derived CDR1 and CDR2 are SGHRS and YFSETQ. V shed 2 bases and J shed 3 bases, with 14 bases lying between them. The CDR3 has 15 amino acids. The CDR3 reads CASSLGAGKYTEAFF. The CDR3 bases are TGCGCCAGCAGCTTAGGCGCAGGGAAGTACACTGAAGCTTTCTTT.

The chain uses TRBV6-5 and TRBJ1-2; D unresolved. The CDR3 is made up of 12 amino acids. The germline V gene encodes CDR1 MNHEY and CDR2 SVGAGI. V gave up 7 bases and J gave up 7 bases, with 13 bases separating them. CDR3 amino acids: CASTRTRGGYTF. CDR3 DNA: TGTGCCAGCACAAGAACCCGGGGTGGCTACACCTTC.

The genes are TRBV7-9 and TRBJ2-3; D is unclear. V gave up 5 bases and J gave up 4 bases, with 7 bases separating them. The V gene's germline CDR1 is SEHNR and CDR2 FQNEAQ (reference sequence). This CDR3 is 12 amino acids long. CDR3 region: CASSRVADTQYF. The CDR3 DNA follows: TGTGCCAGCAGCCGAGTCGCAGATACGCAGTATTTT.

The CDR3 sequence is CASSLLEEQYF. The CDR3 DNA follows: TGTGCCAGCAGCTTATTGGAGGAGCAGTACTTC. This sequence joins TRBV7-8 and TRBJ2-7, with no clear D. Germline V gene lookup returns CDR1 SGHVS and CDR2 FQNEAQ. Trimming left V 2 bases short and J 7 bases short, with 6 bases between. The CDR3 sequence is 11 residues long.

The CDR3 loop reads CASSVAGTSQETQYF. DNA for the CDR3: TGTGCCAGCAGCGTAGCAGGGACTAGCCAAGAGACCCAGTACTTC. The chain couples TRBV9 to TRBJ2-5, with TRBD2 identical over 8 bases. The germline gives CDR1 SGDLS, CDR2 YYNGEE. Trimming cost V 0 bases and J 1 base; bases outside gene matches: 2. The CDR3 is made up of 15 amino acids.

The chain links TRBV6-5 to TRBJ1-4, with TRBD1 identical over 8 bases. Germline V gene data show CDR1 as MNHEY and CDR2 as SVGAGI. This CDR3 spans 15 amino acids. Trimming removed 0 bases from V and 8 bases from J; junction bases left unmatched: 5. The CDR3 spells CASSYSPQGGEKLFF. CDR3 DNA: TGTGCCAGCAGTTACTCCCCACAGGGGGGCGAAAAACTGTTTTTT.